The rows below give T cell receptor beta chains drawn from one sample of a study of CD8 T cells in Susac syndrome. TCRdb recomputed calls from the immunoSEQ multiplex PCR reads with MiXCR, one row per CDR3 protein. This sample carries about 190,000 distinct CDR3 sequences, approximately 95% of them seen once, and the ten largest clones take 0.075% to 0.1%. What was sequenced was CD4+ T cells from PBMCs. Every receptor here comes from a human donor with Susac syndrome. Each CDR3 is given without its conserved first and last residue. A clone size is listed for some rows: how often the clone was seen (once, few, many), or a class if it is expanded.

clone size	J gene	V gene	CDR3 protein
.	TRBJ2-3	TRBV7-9	ASSFTLGVVVNTQY
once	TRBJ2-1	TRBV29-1	SDLTGTGSYNEQF
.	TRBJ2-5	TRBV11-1	ASSWGFGGETQY
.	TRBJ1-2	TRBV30	AWSQGTGGWGYT
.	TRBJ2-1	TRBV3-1	ASSQVAVYNEQF
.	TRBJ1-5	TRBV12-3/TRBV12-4	ASSYRSNQPQH
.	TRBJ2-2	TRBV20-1	SAPRDGATGELF
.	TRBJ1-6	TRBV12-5	ASGLLVGPLH
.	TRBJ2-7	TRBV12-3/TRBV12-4	ASLNLEENEQY
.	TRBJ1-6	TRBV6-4	ASSGSYNSPLH